One sample yielded the 30 T cell receptor beta chains listed below, sequenced in a study of blood T cell repertoires in COVID-19. Repertoires were generated with immunoSEQ multiplex PCR, while TCRdb's copy carries only in-frame clones and drops some. The sample yields around 15,000 clones, 80% to 90% seen once. The sequenced sample consisted of peripheral blood. The receptors were gathered from a man in his 70s in a cohort sampled during active COVID-19.

The J gene is TRBJ1-5, the V gene TRBV29-1; TRBD1 matches at 8 bases. The CDR3 sequence is 13 residues long. Germline loops: CDR1 SQVTM, CDR2 ANQGSEA. The V segment lost 4 bases and the J segment 7 bases; nucleotides outside the gene matches: 6. CDR3 amino acids: CSVGGQGEQPQHF. CDR3 DNA: TGCAGCGTTGGCGGACAGGGTGAGCAGCCCCAGCATTTT. Supplemented by reference TRBV29-1 and TRBJ1-5, the full variable domain reads SAVISQKPSRDICQRGTSLTIQCQVDSQVTMMFWYRQQPGQSLTLIATANQGSEATYESGFVIDKFPISRPNLTFSTLTVSNMSPEDSSIYLCSVGGQGEQPQHFGDGTRLSIL.

V gene TRBV19 combines with J gene TRBJ1-5, with 9 bases matching TRBD1. Per the germline V gene, CDR1 is LNHDA and CDR2 is SQIVND (reference sequence). V shed 6 bases and J 0 bases; nucleotides not matched to a gene: 15. This CDR3 spans 19 amino acids. The CDR3 DNA follows: TGTGCCAGTAGAACCTCCGGGACAGGGATTGGATATAGCAATCAGCCCCAGCATTTT. This gives the protein CASRTSGTGIGYSNQPQHF.

V and J are TRBV19 and TRBJ1-1, with TRBD1 matching 8 bases. The CDR3 is made up of 16 amino acids. CDR1 is LNHDA and CDR2 is SQIVND in the germline V gene (reference sequence). V lost 6 bases to trimming and J lost 3 bases; unmatched junction nucleotides: 12. The CDR3 here is CASRQARQGRDTEAFF. CDR3 in DNA: TGTGCCAGTAGACAGGCGCGACAGGGGAGGGACACTGAAGCTTTCTTT.

The chain recombines TRBV7-9 with TRBJ2-7; 8 bases map to TRBD2. Germline V lookup: CDR1 SEHNR, CDR2 FQNEAQ (reference sequence). V dropped 0 bases and J dropped 4; count of bases not matched to a gene: 11. The length of the CDR3 is 17 residues. This CDR3 reads CASSLASVQRELYEQYF. The CDR3 DNA reads TGTGCCAGCAGCTTAGCTTCCGTCCAGCGGGAGCTTTACGAGCAGTACTTC.

The rearrangement uses TRBV7-3 and TRBJ2-5; 7 bases match TRBD1. CDR1 is SGHTA and CDR2 is FQGTGA in the germline V gene. V lost 2 bases, J lost 7 bases, and 7 bases stayed unmatched. The CDR3 totals 14 residues. CDR3 region: CASSLASRTGTQYF. CDR3 nucleotides: TGTGCCAGCAGCTTAGCGTCCAGGACAGGGACCCAGTACTTC.

This clone was found once. The genes are TRBV19 and TRBJ2-5; 7 bases fit TRBD1. Germline values: CDR1 LNHDA, CDR2 SQIVND (reference sequence). Germline trimming cut 3 bases from V and 1 base from J; bases unmatched to any gene: 2. This CDR3 has 14 residues. In nucleotides, the CDR3 is TGTGCCAGTAGTATCAACAGGGGCCAAGAGACCCAGTACTTC. Translated: CASSINRGQETQYF.

This clone was seen only once. This sequence joins TRBV28 and TRBJ2-1; 8 nucleotides match TRBD2. The J segment lost 3 bases and the V segment lost 5 bases, leaving 6 bases of the junction unmatched. Germline CDR1 MDHEN, CDR2 SYDVKM. This CDR3 has 15 amino acids. The CDR3 reads CASSTGTSLYNEQFF. The CDR3 DNA is TGTGCCAGCAGTACCGGGACTAGTCTCTACAATGAGCAGTTCTTC.

The rearrangement links TRBV5-1 to TRBJ2-1; TRBD1 matches at 9 bases. This CDR3 has 15 residues. With 0 bases clipped from V and 4 bases from J, the junction kept 2 bases outside the gene matches. CDR1 and CDR2 (germline): SGHRS, YFSETQ. CDR3 sequence reads: CASSLEGQGYNEQFF. CDR3 DNA: TGCGCCAGCAGCTTGGAAGGACAGGGGTACAATGAGCAGTTCTTC.

In this sample, this clone turned up a few times. This chain uses TRBV7-8 with TRBJ1-4; TRBD1 might be the D (5 bases). CDR3 size: 15 residues. CDR1 is SGHVS and CDR2 is FQNEAQ in the germline V gene. V was cut by 5 bases and J by 13 bases, with 23 bases left in between. The CDR3 DNA reads as TGTGCCAGCAGCCCACGGGACTCAGGAGGCGGGAGACTGTTTTTT. Translated: CASSPRDSGGGRLFF.

The rearrangement links TRBV7-3 to TRBJ2-2; maybe TRBD1 (5 bases). The CDR3 is 15 amino acids. Germline-derived CDR1 and CDR2 are SGHTA and FQGTGA. Trimming took 5 bases from V and 5 from J, leaving 15 bases between them. DNA of the CDR3: TGTGCCAGCAGCGTCATAAAGGGGCGAACCGGGGAGCTGTTTTTT. Translating gives CASSVIKGRTGELFF.

This sequence joins TRBV7-3 and TRBJ2-3; TRBD1 matches 7 bases. The junction had 2 bases not matched to a gene; V was cut back by 5 bases and J by 0 bases. The length of the CDR3 is 14 residues. In germline, CDR1 is SGHTA, CDR2 FQGTGA. CDR3 region: CASSPGGSTDTQYF. As DNA, the CDR3 is TGTGCCAGCAGCCCAGGGGGTAGCACAGATACGCAGTATTTT.

The chain is built from TRBV5-4 and TRBJ1-2, with 9 bases identical to TRBD1. There are 14 residues in the CDR3. Germline V gene sequence: CDR1 SGHNT, CDR2 YYREEE (reference sequence). The ends lost 1 base at V and 4 bases at J; junction bases unmatched: 2. The CDR3 sequence: CASSLNRGPYGYTF. Written as DNA, the CDR3 is TGTGCCAGCAGCTTGAACAGGGGGCCCTATGGCTACACCTTC.

This clone was recorded once. The genes are TRBV24-1 and TRBJ1-5; 7 bases are a match to TRBD1. J lost 6 bases, V lost 9 bases, and 7 bases had no gene match. Germline CDR1 KGHDR, CDR2 SFDVKD. This CDR3 is 13 amino acids long. The CDR3 nucleotides read TGTGCCACCGAGGGGGCAGTAGGTCAGCCCCAGCATTTT. Its protein is CATEGAVGQPQHF.

CDR3 DNA sequence: TGTGCCAGTGGCTCTGAGACCCAGTACTTC. Translating gives CASGSETQYF. V and J are TRBV19 and TRBJ2-5, with D uncertain. The germline gives CDR1 LNHDA, CDR2 SQIVND (reference sequence). The CDR3 totals 10 residues. V was pared by 8 bases and J by 5 bases, with 6 bases between.

This clone was picked up one time. The chain couples TRBV11-3 to TRBJ2-1, with 11 bases identical to TRBD2. Germline lookup yields CDR1 SGHNT and CDR2 YENEEA. The CDR3 sequence is 15 residues long. V trimming: 3 bases; J trimming: 4 bases; junction bases outside the gene matches: 2. CDR3: CASSLTSGDYNEQFF. DNA of the CDR3: TGTGCCAGCAGCTTGACTAGCGGGGATTACAATGAGCAGTTCTTC.

This clone occurred once. V usage is TRBV4-3 and J usage is TRBJ2-1, with a possible D match to TRBD1 (9 bases). V dropped 3 bases and J dropped 8 bases, with 23 bases sitting between them. Per the germline V gene, CDR1 is LGHNA and CDR2 is YSLEER. This CDR3 has 17 residues. CDR3 sequence: CASSQTGGTGYPYEQFF. The CDR3 DNA reads as TGCGCCAGCAGCCAGACGGGGGGGACAGGGTATCCATATGAGCAGTTCTTC.

The rearrangement uses TRBV19 and TRBJ2-7, with 7 bases that match TRBD1. V shed 6 bases and J 4 bases; nucleotides not matched to a gene: 12. Germline loops: CDR1 LNHDA, CDR2 SQIVND (reference sequence). The CDR3 spans 15 residues. For the CDR3, the DNA is TGTGCCAGTAGCCCGGGGACAGCAAGTACGTACGAGCAGTACTTC. This sequence encodes CASSPGTASTYEQYF.

V is TRBV28 and J is TRBJ2-5, with D possibly being TRBD1 (5 bases). The V gene lost 2 bases and the J gene lost 1 base, with 11 bases spanning the gap. CDR1 is MDHEN and CDR2 is SYDVKM in the germline V gene. The CDR3 covers 15 residues. The CDR3: CASSLRRDSQETQYF. CDR3 in DNA: TGTGCCAGCAGTTTACGCCGTGACAGCCAAGAGACCCAGTACTTC.

This chain connects TRBV5-5 to TRBJ2-5, with TRBD2 matching over 12 bases. The germline V gene has CDR1 SGHKS and CDR2 YYEKEE (reference sequence). The CDR3 is made up of 17 amino acids. V shed 0 bases, J shed 0 bases, and the junction held 3 bases outside the gene matches. CDR3 amino acids: CASSLDLAGGNQETQYF. CDR3 nucleotides: TGTGCCAGCAGCTTGGATCTAGCGGGAGGGAACCAAGAGACCCAGTACTTC.

V and J are TRBV6-5 and TRBJ2-5, with 9 bases lining up with TRBD2. Looked up from germline, CDR1 is MNHEY and CDR2 is SVGAGI. The CDR3 runs to 15 residues. Unmatched junction bases numbered 4, after V lost 2 bases and J lost 3 bases. The CDR3 loop is CASSYLAGTKETQYF. The CDR3 DNA reads TGTGCCAGCAGTTACCTAGCGGGGACTAAAGAGACCCAGTACTTC.

This clone has more than one count but fewer than ten. The chain employs TRBV25-1 and TRBJ1-5, with TRBD1 identical over 7 bases. V was clipped by 4 bases and J by 6 bases; unmatched bases: 0. Germline lookup yields CDR1 MGHDK and CDR2 SYGVNS. The CDR3 is 12 residues long. CDR3 region: CASSGQGQPQHF. The CDR3 DNA reads as TGTGCCAGCAGTGGACAGGGTCAGCCCCAGCATTTT.

The chain employs TRBV27 and TRBJ2-3; 12 nucleotides agree with TRBD2. The CDR3 has 16 residues. J lost 4 bases, V lost 3 bases, and 5 bases had no gene match. Germline loops: CDR1 MNHEY, CDR2 SMNVEV (reference sequence). CDR3 residues: CASSLGLAGLADTQYF. CDR3 coding DNA: TGTGCCAGCAGTTTGGGACTAGCGGGCTTAGCAGATACGCAGTATTTT.

J is TRBJ2-7 and V is TRBV28; 7 bases map to TRBD1. Per the germline V gene, CDR1 is MDHEN and CDR2 is SYDVKM. The trim removed 8 bases at V and 3 bases at J, leaving 7 bases unmatched. The CDR3 is made up of 13 amino acids. The CDR3 region has the DNA TGTGCCAGCGGTATAGGGACAGACTACGAGCAGTACTTC. Translated: CASGIGTDYEQYF.

The chain joins TRBV6-5 to TRBJ2-3, with D possibly matching TRBD1 (6 bases). Germline V gene lookup returns CDR1 MNHEY and CDR2 SVGAGI. The CDR3 is made up of 15 amino acids. Trimming took off 6 bases at V and 0 bases at J, with 13 bases between the two ends. CDR3 residues: CASRPGQTSTDTQYF. The CDR3 bases are TGTGCCAGCAGGCCCGGACAGACGAGCACAGATACGCAGTATTTT.

This clone is large in the sample. This sequence joins TRBV6-6 and TRBJ2-4, with no clear D. This CDR3 region has 16 residues. V gave up 4 bases and J gave up 8 bases, with 21 bases separating them. Germline V gene sequence: CDR1 MNHNY, CDR2 SVGAGI (reference sequence). The CDR3 region has the DNA TGTGCCAGCAGTTCTACTCCTGGGCAGTTGCCGGACATTCAGTACTTC. This translates into CASSSTPGQLPDIQYF.

The chain combines TRBV29-1 with TRBJ1-4; weak D call: TRBD1 (5 bases). The CDR3 is 13 amino acids. Trimming removed 4 bases from V and 5 bases from J, with 11 bases in between. The germline gives CDR1 SQVTM, CDR2 ANQGSEA. CDR3 DNA: TGCAGCGTTGGGGGCGGGGACAATGAAAAACTGTTTTTT. Translation gives CSVGGGDNEKLFF.

The rearrangement links TRBV7-2 to TRBJ2-2; D might be TRBD1 (5 bases). The CDR3 consists of 17 residues. The V and J ends lost 0 bases and 4 bases respectively, with 15 bases between them. Germline V gene lookup returns CDR1 SGHTA and CDR2 FQGNSA. The CDR3 loop reads CASSLALGQGGTGELFF. The CDR3, as DNA: TGTGCCAGCAGCTTAGCGCTGGGGCAGGGTGGCACCGGGGAGCTGTTTTTT.

The CDR3: CASSPGTGVLDEQFF. The CDR3 bases are TGTGCCAGCTCCCCAGGGACAGGGGTTTTGGATGAGCAGTTCTTC. J is TRBJ2-1 and V is TRBV18, with 10 positions matching TRBD1. Looked up from germline, CDR1 is KGHSH and CDR2 is LQKENI. Unmatched junction bases numbered 10, after V lost 6 bases and J lost 8 bases. The CDR3 is 15 amino acids.

This rearrangement joins TRBV10-3 to TRBJ1-1; TRBD1 is a possible D gene (6 bases). The germline gives CDR1 ENHRY, CDR2 SYGVKD. The CDR3 has 16 amino acids. The V end was cut by 0 bases, the J end by 1 base, with 12 bases between. CDR3 protein: CAISESPRDKNTEAFF. The CDR3 DNA follows: TGTGCCATCAGTGAGTCGCCCCGGGACAAGAACACTGAAGCTTTCTTT.

The chain is built from TRBV2 and TRBJ2-4; 7 nucleotides align to TRBD1. The junction had 10 bases not matched to a gene; V was cut back by 6 bases and J by 2 bases. The CDR3 has 16 amino acids. The germline gives CDR1 SNHLY, CDR2 FYNNEI. The CDR3 nucleotides are TGTGCCAGCAGGGCTTCGGGACAGTGGACCAAAAACATTCAGTACTTC. Translation: CASRASGQWTKNIQYF.